One sample yielded the 4 T cell receptor beta chains listed below, sequenced in a study of blood T cells in healthy people across ages. A J-beta primer mix and a sample-barcoded 5' primer were used in a second PCR of roughly 6 to 12 cycles. TCRdb processed the 5' RACE reads anew with MiXCR; each CDR3 protein has one entry. The sample consists of approximately 780,000 distinct CDR3 sequences, roughly 25% of them appearing once. This sample also belongs to another study, concerning T cells of mothers and their children.

The sequencing sample was made of blood. The receptors here all came from a boy aged 10-17 years in good health.

This clonotype was counted a few times. The rearrangement links TRBV4-1 to TRBJ2-3; D possibly corresponds to TRBD1 (6 bases). This CDR3 has 16 amino acids. Deletions cut 1 base from V and 3 bases from J, with 14 bases between. Germline values: CDR1 MGHRA, CDR2 YSYEKL. As DNA, the CDR3 is TGCGCCAGCAGCCAAGGTCTCAGGGGACAAACAGATACGCAGTATTTT. This translates into CASSQGLRGQTDTQYF.

The V call is TRBV12-3 or TRBV12-4, the J call TRBJ1-5; 10 bases fit TRBD1. The CDR3 runs 14 residues. Unmatched junction bases numbered 4, after V lost 5 bases and J lost 6 bases. The CDR3 loop reads CASSTGTGVQPQHF. For the CDR3, the DNA is TGTGCCAGCAGTACGGGGACAGGGGTTCAGCCCCAGCATTTT.

Notes on this clonotype: Sequence at one end of the junction differs from germline and may be a read error. CDR3 coding DNA: TGCAGTGCTAGAGATGCGACTAGCGGGGCCCTTCAAGGGACCCAGTACTTC. Protein sequence: CSARDATSGALQGTQYF. The rearrangement joins TRBV20-1 to TRBJ2-7; 11 nucleotides align to TRBD2. The DNA end is a closer match to TRBJ2-5, so the J assignment may be wrong. Germline V gives CDR1 DFQATT, CDR2 SNEGSKA (reference sequence). CDR3 length equals 17 residues.

This clonotype showed up just once. The chain links TRBV6-6 to TRBJ2-3; D unclear. The CDR3 has 12 residues. Germline values: CDR1 MNHNY, CDR2 SVGAGI (reference sequence). V lost 5 bases and J 6 bases, leaving 9 bases between the germline ends. CDR3 protein: CASSTTGDTQYF. The CDR3 DNA follows: TGTGCCAGCAGTACAACCGGTGATACGCAGTATTTT.